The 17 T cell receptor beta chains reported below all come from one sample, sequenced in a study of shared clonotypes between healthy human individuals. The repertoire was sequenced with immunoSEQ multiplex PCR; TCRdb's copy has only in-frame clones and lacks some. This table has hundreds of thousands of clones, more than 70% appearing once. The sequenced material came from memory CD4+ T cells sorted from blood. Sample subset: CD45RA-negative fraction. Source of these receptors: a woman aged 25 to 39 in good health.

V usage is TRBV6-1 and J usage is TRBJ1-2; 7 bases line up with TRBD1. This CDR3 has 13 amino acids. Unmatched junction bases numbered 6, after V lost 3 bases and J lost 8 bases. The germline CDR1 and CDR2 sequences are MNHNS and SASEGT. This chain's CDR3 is CASSERQGLGYTF. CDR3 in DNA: TGTGCCAGCAGTGAGAGACAGGGTTTGGGCTACACCTTC.

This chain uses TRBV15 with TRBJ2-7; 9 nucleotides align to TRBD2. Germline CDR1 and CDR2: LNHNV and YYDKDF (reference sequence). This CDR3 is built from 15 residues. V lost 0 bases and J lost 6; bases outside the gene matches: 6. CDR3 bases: TGTGCCACCAGCAGAGATCATGCGGGAGGGAGCGAGCAGTACTTC. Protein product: CATSRDHAGGSEQYF. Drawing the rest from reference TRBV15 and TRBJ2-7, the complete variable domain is DAMVIQNPRYQVTQFGKPVTLSCSQTLNHNVMYWYQQKSSQAPKLLFHYYDKDFNNEADTPDNFQSRRPNTSFCFLDIRSPGLGDTAMYLCATSRDHAGGSEQYFGPGTRLTVT.

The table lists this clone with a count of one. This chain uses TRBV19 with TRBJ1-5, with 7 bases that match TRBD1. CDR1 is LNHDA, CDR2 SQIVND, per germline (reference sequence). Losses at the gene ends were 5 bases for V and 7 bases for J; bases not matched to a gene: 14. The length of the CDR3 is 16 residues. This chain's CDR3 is CASSPETGSMFQPQHF. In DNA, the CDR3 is TGTGCCAGTAGTCCCGAGACAGGGTCCATGTTCCAGCCCCAGCATTTT.

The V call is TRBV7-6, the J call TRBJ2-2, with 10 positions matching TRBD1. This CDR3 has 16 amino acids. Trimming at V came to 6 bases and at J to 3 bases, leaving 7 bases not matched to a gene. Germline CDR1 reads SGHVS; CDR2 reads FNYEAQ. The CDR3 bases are TGTGCCAGCAGATATCGGACAGGGGGACACACCGGGGAGCTGTTTTTT. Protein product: CASRYRTGGHTGELFF.

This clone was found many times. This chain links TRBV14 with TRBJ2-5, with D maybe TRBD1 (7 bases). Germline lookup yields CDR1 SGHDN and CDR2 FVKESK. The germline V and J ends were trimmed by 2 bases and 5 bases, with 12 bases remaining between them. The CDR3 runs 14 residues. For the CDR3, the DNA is TGTGCCAGCAGCCAACAGGGGGGCCGGGAGACCCAGTACTTC. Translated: CASSQQGGRETQYF.

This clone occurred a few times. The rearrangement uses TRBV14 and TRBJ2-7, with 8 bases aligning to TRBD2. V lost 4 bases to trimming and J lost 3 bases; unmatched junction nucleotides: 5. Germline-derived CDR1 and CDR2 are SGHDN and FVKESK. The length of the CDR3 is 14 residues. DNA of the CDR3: TGTGCCAGCAGCCGGGGACTAGGGCTCTACGAGCAGTACTTC. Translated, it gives CASSRGLGLYEQYF.

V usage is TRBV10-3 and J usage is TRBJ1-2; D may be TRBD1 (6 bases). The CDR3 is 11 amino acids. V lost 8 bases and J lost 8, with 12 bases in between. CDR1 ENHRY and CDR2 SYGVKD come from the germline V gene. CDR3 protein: CAIGPGEGYTF. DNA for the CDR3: TGTGCCATCGGTCCAGGGGAAGGCTACACCTTC.

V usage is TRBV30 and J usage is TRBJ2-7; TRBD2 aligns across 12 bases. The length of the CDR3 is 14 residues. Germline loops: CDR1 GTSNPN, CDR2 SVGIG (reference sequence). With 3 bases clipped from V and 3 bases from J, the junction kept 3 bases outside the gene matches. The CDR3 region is CAWRRLAGDYEQYF. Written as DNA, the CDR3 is TGTGCCTGGAGGCGACTAGCGGGAGACTACGAGCAGTACTTC.

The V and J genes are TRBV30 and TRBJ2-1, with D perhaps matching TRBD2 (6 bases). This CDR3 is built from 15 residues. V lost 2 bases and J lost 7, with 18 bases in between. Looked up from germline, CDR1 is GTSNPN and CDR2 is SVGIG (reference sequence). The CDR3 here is CAWSLLGLASNEQFF. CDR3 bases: TGTGCCTGGAGTTTATTAGGGCTAGCGAGTAATGAGCAGTTCTTC.

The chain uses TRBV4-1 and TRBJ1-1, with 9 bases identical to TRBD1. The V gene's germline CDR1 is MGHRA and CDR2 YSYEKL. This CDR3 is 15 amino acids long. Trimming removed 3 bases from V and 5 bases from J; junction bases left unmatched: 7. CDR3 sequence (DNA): TGCGCCAGCAGCCATCCGGGACAGGGACATACTGAAGCTTTCTTT. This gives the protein CASSHPGQGHTEAFF.

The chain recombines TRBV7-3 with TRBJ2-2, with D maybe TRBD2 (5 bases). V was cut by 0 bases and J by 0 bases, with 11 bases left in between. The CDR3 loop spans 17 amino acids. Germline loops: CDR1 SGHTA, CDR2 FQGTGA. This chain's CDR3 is CASSLTAVASNTGELFF. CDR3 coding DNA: TGTGCCAGCAGCTTAACTGCGGTAGCGTCGAACACCGGGGAGCTGTTTTTT. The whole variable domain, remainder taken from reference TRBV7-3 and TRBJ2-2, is GAGVSQTPSNKVTEKGKYVELRCDPISGHTALYWYRQSLGQGPEFLIYFQGTGAADDSGLPNDRFFAVRPEGSVSTLKIQRTERGDSAVYLCASSLTAVASNTGELFFGEGSRLTVL.

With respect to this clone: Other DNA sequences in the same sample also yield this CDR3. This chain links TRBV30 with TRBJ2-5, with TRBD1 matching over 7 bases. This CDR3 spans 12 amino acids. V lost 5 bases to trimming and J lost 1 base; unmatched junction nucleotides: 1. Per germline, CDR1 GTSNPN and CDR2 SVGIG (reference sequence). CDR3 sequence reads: CAWGQVQETQYF. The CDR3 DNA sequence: TGTGCCTGGGGACAGGTCCAAGAGACCCAGTACTTC.

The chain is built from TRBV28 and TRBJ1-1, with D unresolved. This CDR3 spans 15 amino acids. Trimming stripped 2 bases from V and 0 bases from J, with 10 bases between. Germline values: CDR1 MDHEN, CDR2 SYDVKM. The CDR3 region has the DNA TGTGCCAGCAGTTTAGGTGGCCAGATGAACACTGAAGCTTTCTTT. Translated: CASSLGGQMNTEAFF.

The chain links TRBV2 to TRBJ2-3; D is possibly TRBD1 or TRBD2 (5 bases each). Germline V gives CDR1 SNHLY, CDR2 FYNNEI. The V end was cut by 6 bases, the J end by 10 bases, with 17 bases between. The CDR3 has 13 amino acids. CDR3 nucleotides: TGTGCCAGCAGGGATGTGTGGGGGAATGCGCAGTATTTT. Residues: CASRDVWGNAQYF.

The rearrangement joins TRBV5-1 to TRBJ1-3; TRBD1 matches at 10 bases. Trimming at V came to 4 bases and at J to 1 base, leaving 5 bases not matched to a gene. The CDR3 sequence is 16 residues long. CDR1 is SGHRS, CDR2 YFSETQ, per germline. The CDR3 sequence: CASSARTGGSGNTIYF. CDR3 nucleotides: TGCGCCAGCAGCGCGCGGACAGGGGGGTCTGGAAACACCATATATTTT.

As DNA, the CDR3 is TGTGCCAGCAGTATCACGACTAGCGGGATCACCGGGGAGCTGTTTTTT. Residues: CASSITTSGITGELFF. The chain couples TRBV2 to TRBJ2-2, with 11 bases aligning to TRBD2. Germline V CDR1 and CDR2: SNHLY, FYNNEI. This CDR3 is built from 16 residues. After removal of 5 bases from V and 4 bases from J, the junction contained 6 bases not matched to a gene.

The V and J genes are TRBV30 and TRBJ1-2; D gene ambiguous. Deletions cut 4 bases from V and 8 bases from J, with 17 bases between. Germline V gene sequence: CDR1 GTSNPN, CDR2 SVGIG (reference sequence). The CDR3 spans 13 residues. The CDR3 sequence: CAWTTTSQRGYTF. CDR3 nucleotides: TGTGCCTGGACCACTACTTCACAACGCGGCTACACCTTC. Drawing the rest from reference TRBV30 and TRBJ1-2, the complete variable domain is SQTIHQWPATLVQPVGSPLSLECTVEGTSNPNLYWYRQAAGRGLQLLFYSVGIGQISSEVPQNLSASRPQDRQFILSSKKLLLSDSGFYLCAWTTTSQRGYTFGSGTRLTVV.